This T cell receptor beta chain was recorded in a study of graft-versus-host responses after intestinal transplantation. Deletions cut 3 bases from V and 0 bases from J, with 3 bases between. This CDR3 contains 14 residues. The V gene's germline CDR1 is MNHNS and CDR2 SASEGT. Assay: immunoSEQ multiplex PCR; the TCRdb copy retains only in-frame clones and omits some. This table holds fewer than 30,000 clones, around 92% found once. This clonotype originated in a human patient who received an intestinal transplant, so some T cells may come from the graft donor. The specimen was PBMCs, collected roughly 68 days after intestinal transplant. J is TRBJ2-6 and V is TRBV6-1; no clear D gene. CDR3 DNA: TGTGCCAGCAGTGAGGCCTCTGGGGCCAACGTCCTGACTTTC. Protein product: CASSEASGANVLTF.